The rows below give T cell receptor beta chains drawn from one sample of a study of shared clonotypes between healthy human individuals. The table came from immunoSEQ multiplex PCR; TCRdb's copy has only in-frame clones and leaves some out. The repertoire holds about 770,000 clones, with 55% to 80% as singletons. Sequenced: memory CD4+ T cells sorted from blood. These receptor sequences come from a woman in her 30s in good health. CDR3s include the opening cysteine and the closing phenylalanine or tryptophan. Some rows have no size entry. The others give once, few or many, or a class for an expanded clone.

cdr3_aa: CASSVEGQPQHF
clone_size: few
v_call: TRBV25-1

cdr3_aa: CASSSTVYEQYF
clone_size: NA
v_call: TRBV13

cdr3_aa: CATSRDLVRISAYTDTQYF
clone_size: NA
v_call: TRBV15

cdr3_aa: CASSVMSGGENTEAFF
clone_size: NA
v_call: TRBV18

cdr3_aa: CASSVQGGQPQHF
clone_size: few
v_call: TRBV7-2

cdr3_aa: CAWSTEPGEKLFF
clone_size: NA
v_call: TRBV30

cdr3_aa: CASSPGTEEKLFF
clone_size: once
v_call: TRBV28

cdr3_aa: CASSQVRSTSGNTIYF
clone_size: NA
v_call: TRBV4-1

cdr3_aa: CASSNRDSRGETQYF
clone_size: NA
v_call: TRBV7-2

cdr3_aa: CASSLALAGGGDLTDTQYF
clone_size: once
v_call: TRBV5-1

cdr3_aa: CASTANSQARIEKLFF
clone_size: many
v_call: TRBV4-2

cdr3_aa: CASSLGTGGAGQPQHF
clone_size: NA
v_call: TRBV7-6

cdr3_aa: CASSLSNSLNQPQHF
clone_size: NA
v_call: TRBV4-1

cdr3_aa: CASSLGLGQGRDTQYF
clone_size: few
v_call: TRBV6-5

cdr3_aa: CSAVAGGPNTQYF
clone_size: NA
v_call: TRBV29-1

cdr3_aa: CASSLRPGAWETQYF
clone_size: NA
v_call: TRBV7-2

cdr3_aa: CASGLQGPTSTDTQYF
clone_size: NA
v_call: TRBV28

cdr3_aa: CASRPTGTGNQPQHF
clone_size: NA
v_call: TRBV27

cdr3_aa: CAWNWLGRGNGYQPQHF
clone_size: NA
v_call: TRBV30

cdr3_aa: CASSPPPYNEQFF
clone_size: NA
v_call: TRBV28

cdr3_aa: CAWSAVGSSYNEQFF
clone_size: NA
v_call: TRBV30

cdr3_aa: CASSEGNTGELFF
clone_size: few
v_call: TRBV5-1

cdr3_aa: CASSTTQMGPGNTIYF
clone_size: NA
v_call: TRBV18

cdr3_aa: CASSAGGANYGYTF
clone_size: once
v_call: TRBV5-1

cdr3_aa: CASATYRDRGHQPQHF
clone_size: NA
v_call: TRBV19

cdr3_aa: CASSAQGNTEAFF
clone_size: NA
v_call: TRBV9

cdr3_aa: CASSLLRGIANNEQFF
clone_size: NA
v_call: TRBV7-3

cdr3_aa: CASSLRLAGTDTQYF
clone_size: once
v_call: TRBV5-1

cdr3_aa: CASSSGTDQETQYF
clone_size: many
v_call: TRBV5-4

cdr3_aa: CAIGAQGNEQFF
clone_size: NA
v_call: TRBV10-3

cdr3_aa: CASSFSGAYNQPQHF
clone_size: NA
v_call: TRBV27

cdr3_aa: CASSADRFGWNTEAFF
clone_size: once
v_call: TRBV6-1

cdr3_aa: CAWRPGTATYEQYF
clone_size: NA
v_call: TRBV30

cdr3_aa: CASSDEGGGQPQHF
clone_size: NA
v_call: TRBV2

cdr3_aa: CASGLRGLGDANTGELFF
clone_size: NA
v_call: TRBV12-5

cdr3_aa: CASRGSDEKLFF
clone_size: NA
v_call: TRBV7-9

cdr3_aa: CAIESTGNTIYF
clone_size: NA
v_call: TRBV5-4

cdr3_aa: CASSPGTTSEQYF
clone_size: NA
v_call: TRBV5-1

cdr3_aa: CASSLGTSGGNEQFF
clone_size: NA
v_call: TRBV28

cdr3_aa: CASRTAGTGAYGYTF
clone_size: NA
v_call: TRBV28

cdr3_aa: CASSRNTGVYYSSYNEQFF
clone_size: NA
v_call: TRBV11-2